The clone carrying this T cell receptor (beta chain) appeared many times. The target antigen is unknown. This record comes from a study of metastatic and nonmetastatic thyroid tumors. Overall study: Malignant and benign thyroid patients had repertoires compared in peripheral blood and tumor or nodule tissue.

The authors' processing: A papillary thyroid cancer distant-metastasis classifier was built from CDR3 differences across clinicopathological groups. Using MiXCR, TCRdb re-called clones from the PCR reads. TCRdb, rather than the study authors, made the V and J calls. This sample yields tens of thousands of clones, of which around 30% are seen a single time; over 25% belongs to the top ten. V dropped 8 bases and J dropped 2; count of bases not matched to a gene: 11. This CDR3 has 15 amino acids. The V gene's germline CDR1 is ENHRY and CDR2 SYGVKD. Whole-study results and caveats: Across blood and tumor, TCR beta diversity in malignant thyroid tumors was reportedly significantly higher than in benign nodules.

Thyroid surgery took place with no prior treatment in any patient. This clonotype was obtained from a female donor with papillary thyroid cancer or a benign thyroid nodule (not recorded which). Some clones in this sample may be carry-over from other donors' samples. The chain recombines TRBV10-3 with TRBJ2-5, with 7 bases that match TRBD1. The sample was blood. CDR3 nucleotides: TGTGCCATCTCGAGGGGGCGACTGGCGCAAGAGACCCAGTACTTC. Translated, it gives CAISRGRLAQETQYF.